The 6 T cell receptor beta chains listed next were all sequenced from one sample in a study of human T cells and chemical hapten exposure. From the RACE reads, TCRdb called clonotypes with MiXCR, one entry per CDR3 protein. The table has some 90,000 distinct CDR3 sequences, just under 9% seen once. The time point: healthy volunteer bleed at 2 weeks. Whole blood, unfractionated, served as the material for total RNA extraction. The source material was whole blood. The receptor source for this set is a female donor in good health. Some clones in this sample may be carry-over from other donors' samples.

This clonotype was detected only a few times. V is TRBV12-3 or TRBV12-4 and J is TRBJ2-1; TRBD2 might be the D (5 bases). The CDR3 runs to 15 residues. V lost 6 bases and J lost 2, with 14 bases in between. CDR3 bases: TGTGCCAGCAGCCCCGACTACGGGGCCTACAATGAGCAGTTCTTC. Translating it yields CASSPDYGAYNEQFF.

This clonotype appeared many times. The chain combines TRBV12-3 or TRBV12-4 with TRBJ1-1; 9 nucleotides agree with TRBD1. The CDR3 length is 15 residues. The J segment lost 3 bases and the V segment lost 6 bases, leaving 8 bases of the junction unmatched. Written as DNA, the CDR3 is TGTGCCAGCAGCCGAACAGGGGGCAAGGACACTGAAGCTTTCTTT. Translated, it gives CASSRTGGKDTEAFF.

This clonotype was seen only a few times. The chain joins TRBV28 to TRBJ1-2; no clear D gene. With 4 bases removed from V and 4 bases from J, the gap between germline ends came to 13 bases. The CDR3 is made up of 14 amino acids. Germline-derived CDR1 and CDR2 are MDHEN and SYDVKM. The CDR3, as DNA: TGTGCCAGCAGTTGGTCCCGGGAAAGCTATGGCTACACCTTC. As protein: CASSWSRESYGYTF.

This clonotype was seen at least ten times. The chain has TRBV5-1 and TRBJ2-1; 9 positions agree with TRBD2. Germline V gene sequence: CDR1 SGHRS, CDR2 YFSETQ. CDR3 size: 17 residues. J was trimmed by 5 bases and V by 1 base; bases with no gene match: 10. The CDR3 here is CASSLWDSGSFNNEQFF. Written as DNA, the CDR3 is TGCGCCAGCAGCTTGTGGGATAGCGGGAGCTTTAACAATGAGCAGTTCTTC.

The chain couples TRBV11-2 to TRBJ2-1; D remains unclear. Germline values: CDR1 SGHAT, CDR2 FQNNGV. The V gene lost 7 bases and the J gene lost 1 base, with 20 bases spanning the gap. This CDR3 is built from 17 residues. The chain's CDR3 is CASTLDQNDISYNEQFF. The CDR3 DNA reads TGTGCCAGCACCCTAGACCAGAATGACATTTCCTACAATGAGCAGTTCTTC.

The CDR3 DNA follows: TGTGCCAGCAGCCTCCGGGACGGCCACCAAGAGACCCAGTACTTC. Amino acids: CASSLRDGHQETQYF. J is TRBJ2-5 and V is TRBV7-9; either TRBD1 or TRBD2 may fit D (5 bases each). CDR3 size: 15 residues. The V end lost 5 bases, the J end lost 0 bases, and 13 bases lay between the germline ends. The germline V gene encodes CDR1 SEHNR and CDR2 FQNEAQ (reference sequence).